The entry that follows covers one T cell receptor beta chain sequence. Its antigen remains unidentified. The data belong to a study of beta chain features in type 1 diabetes. Study-level points and caveats: When Type 1 diabetes patients were examined, their TCRB CDR3s proved moderately but significantly shorter in all four CD4+ subsets.

Of the isolated RNA, all was reverse transcribed, and so the sequenced material was expressed TCRB transcripts. The protocol was immunoSEQ multiplex PCR, while the TCRdb copy is restricted to in-frame clones and leaves out a portion. The sample contains fewer than 250,000 clones, 55% to 70% of which appear only once. The CDR3 runs to 15 residues. From germline, CDR1 is SGHTA and CDR2 FQGNSA. With V trimmed by 3 bases and J by 5 bases, 8 bases remained unmatched. The TCR originated in a man aged 25 to 45 in good health. The sequencing input was naive CD4+ T cells from blood. The gene calls are TRBV7-2 and TRBJ2-7, with 9 bases fitting TRBD1. This chain's CDR3 is CASSFRDRVSHEQYF. The CDR3 region has the DNA TGTGCCAGCAGCTTCCGGGACAGGGTGTCCCACGAGCAGTACTTC.